This TCR beta chain was sequenced for a study of T cells of healthy individuals. With 2 bases clipped from V and 1 base from J, the junction kept 5 bases outside the gene matches. The germline CDR1 and CDR2 sequences are SGHDN and FVKESK. The CDR3 length is 16 residues. This clonotype was detected a few times. In TCRdb, the 5' RACE reads were re-called with MiXCR into one record per CDR3 protein. The table shows about 100,000 distinct CDR3 sequences, with approximately 15% occurring only once. The rearrangement uses TRBV14 and TRBJ1-2, with 9 bases lining up with TRBD1. This TCR was sampled from a human donor in good health. The CDR3 sequence: CASSQRTGGVNYGYTF. The CDR3 DNA sequence: TGTGCCAGCAGCCAACGTACAGGGGGCGTTAACTATGGCTACACCTTC.